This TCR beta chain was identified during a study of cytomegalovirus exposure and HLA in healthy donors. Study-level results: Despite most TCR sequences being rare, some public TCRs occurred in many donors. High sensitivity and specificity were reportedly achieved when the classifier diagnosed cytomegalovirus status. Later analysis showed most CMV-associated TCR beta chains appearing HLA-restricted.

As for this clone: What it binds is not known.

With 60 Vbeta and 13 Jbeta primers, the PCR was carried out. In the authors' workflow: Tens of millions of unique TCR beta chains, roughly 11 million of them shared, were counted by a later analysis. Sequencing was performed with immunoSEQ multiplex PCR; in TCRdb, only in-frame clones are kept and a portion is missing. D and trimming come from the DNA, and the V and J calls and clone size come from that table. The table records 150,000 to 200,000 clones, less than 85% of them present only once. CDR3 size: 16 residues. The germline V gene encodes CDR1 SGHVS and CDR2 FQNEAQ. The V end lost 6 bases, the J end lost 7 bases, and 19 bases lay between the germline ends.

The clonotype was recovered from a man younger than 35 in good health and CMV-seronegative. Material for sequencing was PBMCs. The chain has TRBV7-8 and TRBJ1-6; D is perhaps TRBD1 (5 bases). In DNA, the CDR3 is TGTGCCAGCAGACCCAGGTCGGGACTAGTAAATTCACCCCTCCACTTT. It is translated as CASRPRSGLVNSPLHF.